This T cell receptor beta chain originates from a study of T cell changes during pregnancy in multiple sclerosis (dated by TCRdb to between 2018 and 2020). At the level of the whole study: In women with multiple sclerosis, the researchers looked at how the T cell repertoire shifted as pregnancy progressed.

The library was built by means of the immunoSEQ multiplex PCR assay. This is the immuneACCESS table as TCRdb keeps it, with only in-frame sequences that have V and J called. A part of the clones is gone; compared with another copy, unresolved V genes explain less than half, and the rest is unexplained. This sample holds roughly 40,000 clones; around nine tenths were observed only once. Roughly 1.2% of the sample belongs to the ten largest clones. Only one count was recorded for this clone. Which antigen it targets is not known. Base-call qualities are not available, and no considerably larger clone is one nucleotide away. The sequences come from peripheral blood, collected before pregnancy. The TCR was taken from a female donor with multiple sclerosis, enrolled in a pregnancy study.

The sequenced DNA: TGTGCCAGTAGTATAATCTATTTGAACACTGAAGCTTTCTTT. It encodes CASSIIYLNTEAFF. The V gene is TRBV19 and the J gene is TRBJ1-1; a confident D gene designation cannot be given. From the cysteine through the phenylalanine, the CDR3 covers 14 amino acids. Only the CDR3 DNA stays, 42 bases, in frame from base 1. Via the germline V gene (reference sequence), CDR1 is LNHDA and CDR2 SQIVND. At the junction V is shortened by 2 bases and J by 0 bases, with 7 bases in between.